Below are 22 T cell receptor beta chains sequenced from a single sample in a study of CD8+ T cells in alopecia areata. Sequencing templates came from extracted RNA that was reverse transcribed into cDNA. Profiling relied on immunoSEQ multiplex PCR, and the TCRdb table lists in-frame clones only, not all of them. The table lists roughly 150,000 clones, about 89% of them singletons. The starting material was CD8+ T cells sorted from blood, obtained at week 0. Every receptor here comes from a human donor with alopecia areata.

The chain has TRBV5-1 and TRBJ1-5; 7 nucleotides line up with TRBD1. J was trimmed by 2 bases and V by 0 bases; bases with no gene match: 2. CDR1 is SGHRS and CDR2 is YFSETQ in the germline V gene. CDR3 length: 15 residues. The CDR3 sequence: CASSLDTGGNQPQHF. The CDR3 coding sequence is TGCGCCAGCAGCTTGGACACAGGGGGCAATCAGCCCCAGCATTTT.

This clone appeared a few times. This rearrangement joins TRBV6-5 to TRBJ2-3; the D is unclear. V lost 2 bases, J lost 4 bases, and 1 base lay in between. This CDR3 comprises 11 residues. The germline V gene encodes CDR1 MNHEY and CDR2 SVGAGI. CDR3 DNA sequence: TGTGCCAGCAGTTACCCAGATACGCAGTATTTT. As protein: CASSYPDTQYF.

This sequence joins TRBV29-1 and TRBJ1-3; D possibly corresponds to TRBD1 (6 bases). CDR3 length: 13 amino acids. Germline V lookup: CDR1 SQVTM, CDR2 ANQGSEA. V was pared by 6 bases and J by 3 bases, with 12 bases between. The CDR3 DNA sequence: TGCAGCGTATACAGGGAAAGTGGAAACACCATATATTTT. This sequence encodes CSVYRESGNTIYF.

The chain joins TRBV2 to TRBJ2-7; D uncertain. The CDR3 runs 12 residues. Trimming shortened V by 3 bases and J by 2 bases, and 5 bases separated the two germline ends. Germline V gene lookup returns CDR1 SNHLY and CDR2 FYNNEI. CDR3 sequence reads: CASSDRAYEQYF. Written as DNA, the CDR3 is TGTGCCAGCAGTGACAGAGCCTACGAGCAGTACTTC.

Points on this clone: Within the sample, other DNA sequences also encode this same CDR3. The V call is TRBV29-1, the J call TRBJ2-6; D not resolved. The CDR3 extends over 12 amino acids. CDR1 and CDR2 from the germline V gene are SQVTM and ANQGSEA. V was trimmed by 6 bases and J by 0 bases, leaving 3 bases between them. In nucleotides, the CDR3 is TGCAGCGTCTACTCTGGGGCCAACGTCCTGACTTTC. Translation: CSVYSGANVLTF.

This clone was seen just once. An end of the junction differs from the germline gene, which may be a read error. The CDR3 loop reads CASSQEFRGLSSYNGQFF. CDR3 DNA sequence: TGCGCCAGCAGCCAAGAATTTCGAGGGCTGAGCTCCTACAATGGGCAGTTCTTC. The V gene is TRBV4-1, the J gene TRBJ2-1, with TRBD2 as a possible D gene (5 bases). Looked up from germline, CDR1 is MGHRA and CDR2 is YSYEKL. The CDR3 covers 18 residues.

The CDR3 here is CASRGQGVTEAFF. The CDR3, as DNA: TGTGCCAGCAGGGGACAGGGGGTCACTGAAGCTTTCTTT. J is TRBJ1-1 and V is TRBV5-5; 11 bases agree with TRBD1. This CDR3 region has 13 residues. With V trimmed by 5 bases and J by 4 bases, 1 base remained unmatched. CDR1 and CDR2 (germline): SGHKS, YYEKEE (reference sequence). Using reference TRBV5-5 and TRBJ1-1 for the parts outside the CDR3, the full variable domain is DAGVTQSPTHLIKTRGQQVTLRCSPISGHKSVSWYQQVLGQGPQFIFQYYEKEERGRGNFPDRFSARQFPNYSSELNVNALLLGDSALYLCASRGQGVTEAFFGQGTRLTVV.

In its sample, this clone was seen once. V gene TRBV29-1 combines with J gene TRBJ1-2, with 8 nucleotides matching TRBD1. With 4 bases clipped from V and 7 bases from J, the junction kept 5 bases outside the gene matches. Germline CDR1 reads SQVTM; CDR2 reads ANQGSEA. The CDR3 consists of 12 residues. The CDR3 coding sequence is TGCAGCGTTGGCCGGCAGGGGGCTGGCTACACCTTC. Protein product: CSVGRQGAGYTF.

In the case of this clone: Other DNA variants within this sample encode the same CDR3. CDR3 sequence reads: CATSRDRGLNTEAFF. The DNA for the CDR3 is TGTGCCACCAGCAGAGACAGGGGACTGAACACTGAAGCTTTCTTT. The rearrangement joins TRBV15 to TRBJ1-1, with TRBD1 as a possible D gene (6 bases). CDR1 and CDR2 (germline): LNHNV, YYDKDF (reference sequence). The ends were cut back, 0 bases at V and 0 bases at J, with 8 bases in the middle. This CDR3 contains 15 residues.

The V and J genes are TRBV7-2 and TRBJ2-3; TRBD2 aligns across 11 bases. This CDR3 spans 17 amino acids. V dropped 3 bases and J dropped 2; count of bases not matched to a gene: 7. CDR1 is SGHTA, CDR2 FQGNSA, per germline. In DNA form, the CDR3 reads TGTGCCAGCAGCTTCAGGGTAGCGGGGGGGGTCACAGATACGCAGTATTTT. Translated, it gives CASSFRVAGGVTDTQYF.

About this clone: One end of the junction varies from germline; a read error may be responsible. The CDR3 DNA follows: TGTGCTAGCAGCGTAGGGCTGGCAGGGGAAGAGACCCAGTACTTC. It yields the protein CASSVGLAGEETQYF. This chain links TRBV7-7 with TRBJ2-5, with D perhaps matching TRBD1 (6 bases). This CDR3 is built from 15 residues. CDR1 is SSHAT, CDR2 FNYEAQ, per germline (reference sequence).

This chain uses TRBV13 with TRBJ2-3; 13 bases align to TRBD2. CDR3 length: 15 residues. V dropped 5 bases and J dropped 3; count of bases not matched to a gene: 2. CDR1 PRHDT and CDR2 FYEKMQ come from the germline V gene (reference sequence). This CDR3 is CASSRTSGRTDTQYF. The CDR3 region has the DNA TGTGCCAGCAGCCGGACTAGCGGGAGAACAGATACGCAGTATTTT.

The chain employs TRBV5-1 and TRBJ1-1; TRBD1 is a possible D gene (5 bases). Germline assignment: CDR1 SGHRS and CDR2 YFSETQ. This CDR3 has 19 residues. Trimming stripped 0 bases from V and 3 bases from J, with 24 bases between. In DNA, the CDR3 is TGCGCCAGCAGCTTGGAGGTCCCGGGAAGGGGCTCGGGCGACACTGAAGCTTTCTTT. Translation: CASSLEVPGRGSGDTEAFF.

In regard to this clone: The junction departs from germline at one end; a sequencing error may be responsible. The J gene is TRBJ1-3, the V gene TRBV7-2; D is unresolved. The CDR3 is made up of 13 amino acids. Germline lookup yields CDR1 SGHTA and CDR2 FQGNSA. CDR3 nucleotide sequence: TGTGCCAGCAGCTTCCGATCTGGGAACACCATATATTTT. It is translated as CASSFRSGNTIYF.

This chain uses TRBV9 with TRBJ2-1; 13 bases map to TRBD2. CDR3 size: 15 residues. Germline V gene lookup returns CDR1 SGDLS and CDR2 YYNGEE. Trimming took 3 bases from V and 8 from J; bases not matched to a gene: 5. CDR3 DNA: TGTGCCAGCAGCGCAGTAGGACTAGCGGGAGATGAGCAGTTCTTC. Its translation: CASSAVGLAGDEQFF.

The chain couples TRBV4-1 to TRBJ2-7; 10 positions agree with TRBD2. The CDR3 consists of 15 residues. J gave up 6 bases and V 3 bases, and 8 bases lay outside the gene matches. The germline gives CDR1 MGHRA, CDR2 YSYEKL. CDR3 in DNA: TGCGCCAGCAGCCATCGACTAGCGGGTGCCTCCGAGCAGTACTTC. This encodes CASSHRLAGASEQYF.

This sequence joins TRBV7-9 and TRBJ2-1; 11 bases are a match to TRBD2. This CDR3 spans 17 amino acids. The J segment lost 0 bases and the V segment lost 1 base, leaving 2 bases of the junction unmatched. CDR1 and CDR2 from the germline V gene are SEHNR and FQNEAQ (reference sequence). The CDR3 sequence: CASSLGGTSGSYNEQFF. The CDR3 DNA is TGTGCCAGCAGCTTAGGAGGGACTAGCGGCTCCTACAATGAGCAGTTCTTC.

DNA for the CDR3: TGTGCCTGGAGAGGAAAGGACAGGCATCTTTATGGCTACACCTTC. Amino acid sequence: CAWRGKDRHLYGYTF. This rearrangement joins TRBV30 to TRBJ1-2; 7 bases match TRBD1. The CDR3 runs to 15 residues. After removal of 3 bases from V and 5 bases from J, the junction contained 12 bases not matched to a gene. The germline V gene has CDR1 GTSNPN and CDR2 SVGIG (reference sequence).

This clone has just one count. The chain has TRBV29-1 and TRBJ2-3, with 8 bases matching TRBD1. The length of the CDR3 is 15 residues. With V trimmed by 6 bases and J by 1 base, 9 bases remained unmatched. Looked up from germline, CDR1 is SQVTM and CDR2 is ANQGSEA. CDR3 nucleotides: TGCAGCGTCGACGGACAGGGACCAGGCACAGATACGCAGTATTTT. Translation: CSVDGQGPGTDTQYF.

V is TRBV7-3 and J is TRBJ2-1; D ambiguous. Germline V CDR1 and CDR2: SGHTA, FQGTGA. Trimming left V 5 bases short and J 0 bases short, with 14 bases between. This CDR3 region has 16 residues. CDR3 residues: CASSGYESYSYNEQFF. In DNA form, the CDR3 reads TGTGCCAGCAGCGGGTACGAGAGCTACTCCTACAATGAGCAGTTCTTC.

The count of this clone is one. The chain uses TRBV28 and TRBJ2-4; 8 bases align to TRBD1. Losses at the gene ends were 2 bases for V and 5 bases for J; bases not matched to a gene: 5. Germline lookup yields CDR1 MDHEN and CDR2 SYDVKM. The CDR3 totals 15 residues. CDR3 region: CASSLGRGRENIQYF. CDR3 nucleotides: TGTGCCAGCAGTTTAGGCAGGGGGCGGGAAAACATTCAGTACTTC.

This clone was recorded a few times. The gene calls are TRBV19 and TRBJ1-2; D is possibly TRBD1 (5 bases). CDR3 size: 12 residues. V lost 5 bases and J 5 bases, leaving 9 bases between the germline ends. Germline values: CDR1 LNHDA, CDR2 SQIVND (reference sequence). In DNA, the CDR3 is TGTGCCAGTAGTGGGGACCCATATGGCTACACCTTC. Translating it yields CASSGDPYGYTF.